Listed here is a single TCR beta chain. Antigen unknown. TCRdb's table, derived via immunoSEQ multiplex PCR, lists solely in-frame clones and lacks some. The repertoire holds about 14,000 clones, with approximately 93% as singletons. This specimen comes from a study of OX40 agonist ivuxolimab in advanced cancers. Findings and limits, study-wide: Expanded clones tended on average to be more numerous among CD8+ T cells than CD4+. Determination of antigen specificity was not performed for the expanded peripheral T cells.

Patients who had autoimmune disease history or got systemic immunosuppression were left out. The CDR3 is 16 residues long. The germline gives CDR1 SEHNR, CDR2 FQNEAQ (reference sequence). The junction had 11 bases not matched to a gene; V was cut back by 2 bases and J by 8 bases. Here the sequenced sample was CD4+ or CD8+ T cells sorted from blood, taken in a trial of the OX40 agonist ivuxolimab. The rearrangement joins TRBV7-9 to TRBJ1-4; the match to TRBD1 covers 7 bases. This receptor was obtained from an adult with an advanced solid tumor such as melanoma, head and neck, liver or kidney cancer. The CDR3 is CASSLPGTVSLEKLFF. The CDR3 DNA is TGTGCCAGCAGCTTACCCGGGACAGTAAGTCTCGAAAAACTGTTTTTT.